These T cell receptor beta chains were read from a single sample in a study of shared clonotypes between healthy human individuals. Data came from immunoSEQ multiplex PCR; TCRdb stores just in-frame clones and leaves some out. The sample records hundreds of thousands of clones, about 95% being singletons. Specimen: naive CD8+ T cells sorted from blood. Receptors originate from a woman aged 25-40 years in good health. The CDR3 runs from the conserved cysteine through the conserved F or W. D genes are given only for firm matches. For some rows the clone size is stated as once, few or many, or as a class when expanded; others skip it.

cdr3_aa	cdr3_nt	v_call	j_call	clone_size	d_call
CASSGGDYNEQFF	TGTGCCAGCAGCGGGGGGGACTACAATGAGCAGTTCTTC	TRBV5-4	TRBJ2-1	NA	TRBD2
CASSLEGQAYEQYF	TGTGCCAGCAGCCTCGAGGGACAGGCCTACGAGCAGTACTTC	TRBV14	TRBJ2-7	NA	TRBD1
CASSVDSSPYEQYF	TGTGCCAGCAGCGTCGACAGCAGTCCCTACGAGCAGTACTTC	TRBV13	TRBJ2-7	NA	NA
CASSPLSSTYEQYF	TGTGCCAGCAGCCCGCTAAGCTCGACCTACGAGCAGTACTTC	TRBV7-9	TRBJ2-7	NA	NA
CASSQEVMGSGWPGELFF	TGCGCCAGCAGCCAAGAGGTCATGGGGTCAGGGTGGCCCGGGGAGCTGTTTTTT	TRBV4-1	TRBJ2-2	NA	NA
CASSGEGTEAFF	TGTGCCAGCAGCGGAGAGGGTACTGAAGCTTTCTTT	TRBV11-2	TRBJ1-1	few	NA
CASSSLAGVKSETQYF	TGTGCCAGCAGCTCTCTAGCGGGAGTTAAGTCAGAGACCCAGTACTTC	TRBV7-8	TRBJ2-5	NA	TRBD2
CASSWGNEGGESYEQYF	TGTGCCAGCAGCTGGGGGAATGAGGGAGGTGAGTCCTACGAGCAGTACTTC	TRBV11-2	TRBJ2-7	NA	NA
CASSPRTLGSYEQFF	TGTGCCAGCAGCCCCCGGACTTTGGGGAGCTATGAGCAGTTCTTC	TRBV13	TRBJ2-1	NA	NA
CASSGASGELFF	TGTGCCAGCAGTGGGGCTAGCGGGGAGCTGTTTTTT	TRBV6-1	TRBJ2-2	NA	NA